This T cell receptor beta chain was captured in a study of T cells after yellow fever vaccination (dated 2019 in TCRdb). Regarding the complete study: Libraries from fractions with low cell numbers were prepared with the SMART-Seq v4 Ultra Low Input RNA kit. The cohort comprised two healthy male donors, one aged 18 to 29 and one aged 30 to 40 years. Bulk PBMC replicates and cell subsets were isolated from blood drawn at multiple timepoints before and after both primary and secondary immunization. Bulk TCR alpha and beta repertoires were sequenced longitudinally to track T-cell clones before and after primary and booster YFV17D yellow fever vaccination.

TCR cDNA was synthesized by 5'RACE template switching, which introduced a universal primer site and unique molecular identifiers. Priming of cDNA synthesis was performed from both the TCR alpha and TCR beta constant segments. Library amplification involved two PCR steps, and the second step added sample barcodes and sequencing adapters. Sequencing of the libraries was done on either Illumina HiSeq 2500 (2x100 bp) or NovaSeq (2x150 bp). The source study handled its data this way. Demultiplexing of reads and collapsing into UMI consensus sequences were performed with MIGEC, and V(D)J alignment was carried out with MiXCR. Using edgeR on replicate PBMC samples, clonotypes were called vaccine-responding if FDR was below 0.01 and the log2 fold change was above 5 up to day 15. CD4 or CD8 identity was assigned to each bulk clonotype according to whether the clonotype was present at higher abundance in the sequenced CD4 repertoire or the sequenced CD8 repertoire. The raw public reads went through TCRdb reprocessing: fastp at Q25, MiXCR clone calling, in-frame beta chains kept. Duplicate CDR3 protein sequences are folded into a single record with the most common DNA and genes. Clone size and V and J calls follow TCRdb, not the original study. The table for this sample lists 500,000 to 650,000 distinct CDR3 sequences; about 12% of them were counted only once. The ten top clones hold 15% of the sample.

As concerns this clonotype: Which antigen it targets is not known. Base qualities are missing; no much larger clone stands one base away.

On the study overall, not on this receptor specifically: Because only two donors were included in the study, the extent to which the findings can be generalized is limited. After the booster, most of the clones that had expanded following primary vaccination were detected again (around 97% of CD4 and around 90% of CD8), which suggests that memory was broadly maintained. Because abundant contaminating clonotypes from the bulk population could be contained in FACS-sorted repertoires, computational filtering was required. Compared with the primary T-cell response, the secondary T-cell response was faster but weaker, reaching its peak on day 5 rather than on day 15. A small fraction of clonotypes appeared in both the CD4 and CD8 compartments, likely as a result of convergent recombination.

The treatment or condition label on this specimen signifies: live attenuated yellow fever vaccine strain. Two biological replicates of bulk PBMCs were collected at each blood-draw timepoint. PBMCs were isolated from peripheral blood using a standard Ficoll-Paque protocol. RNA was extracted with TriZol from bulk PBMCs, CD4 and CD8 fractions, and dextramer-positive and dextramer-negative fractions. V is cut by 5 bases and J by 8 bases, and the space between the germline ends is 12 bases. The CDR3 numbers 12 residues from cysteine through phenylalanine. Only the CDR3 DNA is retained, 36 bases long and in frame from the first base. Via the germline V gene, CDR1 is SGHTA and CDR2 FQGNSA.

Source: PBMCs, taken on the day of the yellow fever booster vaccination. The origin of this receptor is a young man who received the YFV17D yellow fever vaccine. Recombination linked TRBV7-2 to TRBJ2-5, and perhaps TRBD2 as D gene, on 6 matching bases. DNA sequence: TGTGCCAGCAGCGGGACTGCAGGAACCCAGTACTTC. Its protein product is CASSGTAGTQYF.